This TCR beta chain derives from a study of T cell changes during pregnancy in multiple sclerosis. Trimming stripped 1 base from V and 5 bases from J, with 6 bases between. The CDR3 consists of 13 residues. Germline-derived CDR1 and CDR2 are SGDLS and YYNGEE. The assay was immunoSEQ multiplex PCR, and TCRdb's table has in-frame clones only and misses some. The sample contains roughly 97,000 clones, 90% of which appear only once. The source was peripheral blood, collected in the second trimester of pregnancy. The chain links TRBV9 to TRBJ2-2; D is possibly TRBD1 (6 bases). This clonotype originated in a female donor in good health, enrolled as a control in a pregnancy study. CDR3 nucleotides: TGTGCCAGCAGCGTACAGGGGACCGGGGAGCTGTTTTTT. Its translation is CASSVQGTGELFF.